These 21 T cell receptor beta chains share one sample of origin, sequenced in a study of T cell responses to AZD1222 COVID-19 vaccine. Measured with immunoSEQ multiplex PCR; TCRdb has only the in-frame clones, and not every one. The sample has about 130,000 clones, roughly nine tenths seen once. The sample in question was peripheral blood, obtained on day 0 of AZD1222 vaccination. These receptors were obtained from an adult in good health.

The chain has TRBV10-3 and TRBJ2-7, with a tentative D call TRBD2 (6 bases). Germline values: CDR1 ENHRY, CDR2 SYGVKD. V lost 0 bases and J 6 bases, leaving 9 bases between the germline ends. The CDR3 is made up of 13 amino acids. DNA for the CDR3: TGTGCCATCAGTGAGTCCCGACTAGGCGAGCAGTACTTC. It codes for CAISESRLGEQYF.

The genes are TRBV18 and TRBJ1-1; no clear D gene. V was clipped by 6 bases and J by 1 base, with 15 bases between them. Per the germline V gene, CDR1 is KGHSH and CDR2 is LQKENI. This CDR3 has 15 amino acids. The CDR3 sequence is CASSTYRGENTEAFF. Written as DNA, the CDR3 is TGTGCCAGCTCCACCTATCGCGGGGAGAACACTGAAGCTTTCTTT.

The chain carries TRBV28 and TRBJ2-2, with a tentative D call TRBD2 (5 bases). This CDR3 comprises 12 residues. Germline CDR1 MDHEN, CDR2 SYDVKM. With 3 bases removed from V and 7 bases from J, the gap between germline ends came to 6 bases. DNA of the CDR3: TGTGCCAGCAGTTTGAGGGTCGGGGAGCTGTTTTTT. Translated, it gives CASSLRVGELFF.

This clone appeared once. This CDR3 is also generated by other DNA sequences in the sample. The V gene is TRBV30, the J gene TRBJ1-2; TRBD1 matches 8 bases. Germline loops: CDR1 GTSNPN, CDR2 SVGIG (reference sequence). CDR3 size: 13 residues. With V trimmed by 0 bases and J by 7 bases, 4 bases remained unmatched. This CDR3 reads CAWSVQGAGGYTF. The CDR3 DNA is TGTGCCTGGAGTGTTCAGGGGGCTGGTGGCTACACCTTC.

This clone appeared a single time. V usage is TRBV27 and J usage is TRBJ2-2; a weak D match, TRBD1 (6 bases). Germline CDR1 MNHEY, CDR2 SMNVEV (reference sequence). V lost 11 bases and J lost 4, with 14 bases in between. CDR3 size: 13 residues. The CDR3 bases are TGTGCCTCAACTAGACAGGTCACCGGGGAGCTGTTTTTT. Encoded protein: CASTRQVTGELFF.

This chain joins TRBV28 and TRBJ1-1; D ambiguous. The length of the CDR3 is 12 residues. The V gene lost 7 bases and the J gene lost 0 bases, with 6 bases spanning the gap. The germline V gene encodes CDR1 MDHEN and CDR2 SYDVKM. The CDR3 loop is CASMIMNTEAFF. CDR3 in DNA: TGTGCCAGCATGATCATGAACACTGAAGCTTTCTTT.

V is TRBV10-2 and J is TRBJ2-1, with D perhaps matching TRBD1 or TRBD2 (5 bases each). Trimming cost V 6 bases and J 3 bases, with 12 bases left between them. Per the germline V gene, CDR1 is WSHSY and CDR2 is SAAADI. The CDR3 contains 14 residues. The CDR3 reads CASRRDRNYNEQFF. The CDR3 nucleotides read TGCGCCAGCAGGAGGGACCGTAACTACAATGAGCAGTTCTTC.

The V call is TRBV5-1, the J call TRBJ1-4, with a tentative D call TRBD1 (5 bases). The V gene's germline CDR1 is SGHRS and CDR2 YFSETQ. Trimming pared 4 bases from V and 7 bases from J, leaving 14 bases between. The CDR3 is 14 residues long. CDR3 coding DNA: TGCGCCAGCAGCCCCAGGGAGGCGGGTGAAAAACTGTTTTTT. It yields the protein CASSPREAGEKLFF.

The rearrangement uses TRBV7-9 and TRBJ1-2, with 7 bases identical to TRBD1. The CDR3 has 14 amino acids. Germline CDR1 SEHNR, CDR2 FQNEAQ (reference sequence). The J segment lost 6 bases and the V segment lost 4 bases, leaving 8 bases of the junction unmatched. CDR3 nucleotide sequence: TGTGCCAGCAGCTCCTCGGACAGGCACCATGGCTACACCTTC. Its protein is CASSSSDRHHGYTF.

The chain has TRBV3-1 (or the pseudogene TRBV3-2) and TRBJ2-2, with TRBD2 identical over 9 bases. Germline values: CDR1 LGHDT, CDR2 YNNKEL (reference sequence). The CDR3 totals 16 residues. V was clipped by 4 bases and J by 6 bases; unmatched bases: 9. CDR3: CASSPIAGVDAGELFF. CDR3 DNA sequence: TGTGCCAGCAGCCCTATAGCGGGGGTAGACGCCGGGGAGCTGTTTTTT.

J is TRBJ2-1 and V is TRBV7-9; TRBD1 agrees at 9 bases. The J segment lost 8 bases and the V segment lost 3 bases, leaving 8 bases of the junction unmatched. This CDR3 comprises 15 residues. Germline values: CDR1 SEHNR, CDR2 FQNEAQ (reference sequence). This chain's CDR3 is CASSLVGTGYDEQFF. For the CDR3, the DNA is TGTGCCAGCAGCTTGGTGGGGACAGGGTATGATGAGCAGTTCTTC.

The rearrangement links TRBV30 to TRBJ2-3; 8 bases are shared with TRBD2. After removal of 2 bases from V and 2 bases from J, the junction contained 3 bases not matched to a gene. There are 14 residues in the CDR3. Germline V lookup: CDR1 GTSNPN, CDR2 SVGIG (reference sequence). In DNA form, the CDR3 reads TGTGCCTGGAGTAGAGCGGGGGACACAGATACGCAGTATTTT. Translating it yields CAWSRAGDTDTQYF. Filled out from reference TRBV30 and TRBJ2-3, the complete variable domain reads SQTIHQWPATLVQPVGSPLSLECTVEGTSNPNLYWYRQAAGRGLQLLFYSVGIGQISSEVPQNLSASRPQDRQFILSSKKLLLSDSGFYLCAWSRAGDTDTQYFGPGTRLTVL.

The V gene is TRBV10-3, the J gene TRBJ1-3, with 9 positions matching TRBD1. CDR1 is ENHRY, CDR2 SYGVKD, per germline. The CDR3 has 15 amino acids. V lost 10 bases and J lost 3; bases outside the gene matches: 10. CDR3 sequence (DNA): TGTGCCACCTTAGCTAGGACAGGGGTTGGAAACACCATATATTTT. Its protein product is CATLARTGVGNTIYF.

The V and J genes are TRBV2 and TRBJ1-5, with TRBD1 as a possible D gene (5 bases). V dropped 7 bases and J dropped 4 bases, with 17 bases sitting between them. Germline V CDR1 and CDR2: SNHLY, FYNNEI. The CDR3 runs to 15 residues. CDR3 protein: CASKARGEVNQPQHF. The CDR3 bases are TGTGCCAGCAAAGCCCGGGGGGAGGTTAATCAGCCCCAGCATTTT.

J is TRBJ2-7 and V is TRBV7-6, with 7 bases identical to TRBD1. The junction had 10 bases not matched to a gene; V was cut back by 11 bases and J by 3 bases. The CDR3 sequence is 13 residues long. The V gene's germline CDR1 is SGHVS and CDR2 FNYEAQ. CDR3 loop: CASQRGQHYEQYF. CDR3 sequence (DNA): TGTGCCTCCCAACGGGGACAGCACTACGAGCAGTACTTC.

A note on this clone: An end of the junction does not agree with germline; a read error may underlie this. CDR3 in amino acids: CASSLGSGAYDSPLHF. In nucleotides, the CDR3 is TGTGCCAGCAGCTTAGGTTCGGGGGCCTATGATTCACCCCTCCACTTT. J is TRBJ1-6 and V is TRBV11-2, with D possibly TRBD1 on 6 matching bases. CDR3 length equals 16 residues. Germline CDR1 is SGHAT and CDR2 is FQNNGV.

The V call is TRBV18, the J call TRBJ1-3; maybe TRBD1 (6 bases). Deletions cut 1 base from V and 0 bases from J, with 13 bases between. The CDR3 consists of 17 residues. Germline V gene sequence: CDR1 KGHSH, CDR2 LQKENI. The CDR3 nucleotides read TGTGCCAGCTCACCACAGAGAACAGGGCACTCTGGAAACACCATATATTTT. Translating it yields CASSPQRTGHSGNTIYF.

The rearrangement joins TRBV21-1 to TRBJ1-1. TRBV21-1 counts as a pseudogene. This CDR3 region has 16 residues. CDR3 in DNA: TGTGCCAGCAGCAAAGGGACTCGACGGATGAACACTGAAGCTTTCTTT. Amino acids: CASSKGTRRMNTEAFF.

The gene calls are TRBV10-3 and TRBJ2-5; D possibly uses TRBD1 or TRBD2 (5 bases each). CDR1 and CDR2 from the germline V gene are ENHRY and SYGVKD. CDR3 length: 13 amino acids. Trimming stripped 2 bases from V and 6 bases from J, with 10 bases between. CDR3 loop: CAISEVRDQTQYF. The CDR3, as DNA: TGTGCCATCAGTGAGGTGAGGGACCAGACCCAGTACTTC.

The chain couples TRBV11-3 to TRBJ1-6; no clear D. From germline, CDR1 is SGHNT and CDR2 YENEEA. The ends were cut back, 4 bases at V and 11 bases at J, with 12 bases in the middle. The length of the CDR3 is 13 residues. CDR3 loop: CASSSTGRAPLHF. CDR3 nucleotide sequence: TGTGCCAGCAGCTCGACGGGTCGGGCACCCCTCCACTTT.

The rearrangement links TRBV15 to TRBJ2-7; maybe TRBD1 (5 bases). The CDR3 has 13 amino acids. Trimming left V 3 bases short and J 9 bases short, with 15 bases between. Germline-derived CDR1 and CDR2 are LNHNV and YYDKDF (reference sequence). The CDR3 loop is CATSSDRQTRQYF. In DNA form, the CDR3 reads TGTGCCACCAGCAGCGATCGACAGACGAGGCAGTACTTC.